These T cell receptor beta chains were read from a single sample in a study of post-analysis software for immune sequencing data. Each CDR3 protein gets one entry after TCRdb re-called the PCR reads with MiXCR. The data hold some 800,000 distinct CDR3 sequences, with 46% observed a single time. Sequenced material: blood. Every receptor here comes from a girl aged 10-17 years with multiple sclerosis. Both conserved end residues are part of each CDR3. D genes are given only for firm matches. Only some rows state a clone size, as once, few, many or a class for expanded clones.

DNA: TGTGCCAGCAGCAACAGGACCCTGACTAGCGGAGGCTCCTACGAGCAGTACTTC
CDR3: CASSNRTLTSGGSYEQYF
length: 18
D: NA
V: TRBV21-1
J: TRBJ2-7
size: NA

DNA: TGTGCCAGCAGCCCTATGGTACAGGGGTTGGAAGGATTAAAAGAGCAGTACTTC
CDR3: CASSPMVQGLEGLKEQYF
length: 18
D: TRBD1
V: TRBV28
J: TRBJ2-7
size: few

DNA: TGTGCCAGCGGGTGGACAGGGAGAGAGACCCAGTACTTC
CDR3: CASGWTGRETQYF
length: 13
D: TRBD1
V: TRBV6-2/TRBV6-3
J: TRBJ2-5
size: NA

DNA: TGCGCCAGCAGCCTCGATCTTTTTCAAAGGGAGCTGTTTTTT
CDR3: CASSLDLFQRELFF
length: 14
D: NA
V: TRBV4-1
J: TRBJ2-2
size: NA

DNA: TGCAGCGTTGCCCCGATGGCGGGAGGGCCGCATGAGCAGTTCTTC
CDR3: CSVAPMAGGPHEQFF
length: 15
D: TRBD2
V: TRBV29-1
J: TRBJ2-1
size: NA

DNA: TGTGCCAGCAGCCAACGCCCTGGCGCTGGCTACACCTTC
CDR3: CASSQRPGAGYTF
length: 13
D: NA
V: TRBV4-2
J: TRBJ1-2
size: NA

DNA: TGCAGCGTCTACATACAAGACCGGGACAGCCTCCACTTT
CDR3: CSVYIQDRDSLHF
length: 13
D: TRBD1
V: TRBV29-1
J: TRBJ1-6
size: NA

DNA: TGCGCCAGCGGCCGGGGCGTCGAGCAGTACTTC
CDR3: CASGRGVEQYF
length: 11
D: NA
V: TRBV5-1
J: TRBJ2-7
size: NA

DNA: TGCAGTGCTCGGATGGTAGCGGGCTACGAGCAGTACTTC
CDR3: CSARMVAGYEQYF
length: 13
D: TRBD2
V: TRBV20-1
J: TRBJ2-7
size: NA

DNA: TGCAGTGCTAGAGATGTCGGGGAGGGCCATCTCACAGATACGCAGTATTTT
CDR3: CSARDVGEGHLTDTQYF
length: 17
D: TRBD2
V: TRBV20-1
J: TRBJ2-3
size: NA

DNA: TGTGCCAGCAGCTTTATAGCAGGCGAGCAGTACTTC
CDR3: CASSFIAGEQYF
length: 12
D: NA
V: TRBV7-6
J: TRBJ2-7
size: few

DNA: TGTGCCAGCAGTGAAGCAATGTCAGGAAAGGAAAAACTGTTTTTT
CDR3: CASSEAMSGKEKLFF
length: 15
D: NA
V: TRBV6-1
J: TRBJ1-4
size: NA

DNA: TGTGCCAGCAGCGTGGACATAGACACCGGGGAGCTGTTTTTT
CDR3: CASSVDIDTGELFF
length: 14
D: NA
V: TRBV7-2
J: TRBJ2-2
size: few

DNA: TGTGCCAGCAGCCCCCGTAATAGCGACAATGAGCAGTTCTTC
CDR3: CASSPRNSDNEQFF
length: 14
D: NA
V: TRBV7-8
J: TRBJ2-1
size: NA

DNA: TGTGCCAGCAGCTTGTCTTCCGGGTTCTACGAGCAGTACTTC
CDR3: CASSLSSGFYEQYF
length: 14
D: NA
V: TRBV5-6
J: TRBJ2-7
size: NA

DNA: TGTGCCAGCAGCCCAGTAGCGGGAGCTTACAATGAGCAGTTCTTC
CDR3: CASSPVAGAYNEQFF
length: 15
D: TRBD2
V: TRBV12-3/TRBV12-4
J: TRBJ2-1
size: NA

DNA: TGTGCCAGCAGCGTAGGTCCAGGGGGTGTTGACACTGAAGCTTTCTTT
CDR3: CASSVGPGGVDTEAFF
length: 16
D: TRBD1
V: TRBV9
J: TRBJ1-1
size: once

DNA: TGTGCCAGCAGCCCCGGGGGGTTCGAGGAAAAACTGTTTTTT
CDR3: CASSPGGFEEKLFF
length: 14
D: NA
V: TRBV12-3/TRBV12-4
J: TRBJ1-4
size: NA

DNA: TGTGCCAGCAGTGACTCTTTGGGTCTTGGGGCCAACGTCCTGACTTTC
CDR3: CASSDSLGLGANVLTF
length: 16
D: NA
V: TRBV12-3/TRBV12-4
J: TRBJ2-6
size: NA

DNA: TGCAGTGCTAGAGATCGGCGGACTACCGGCTACGAGCAGTACTTC
CDR3: CSARDRRTTGYEQYF
length: 15
D: NA
V: TRBV20-1
J: TRBJ2-7
size: NA

DNA: TGTGCCAGCAGTTACTCTCGGGGTATAGGTGAAAAACTGTTTTTT
CDR3: CASSYSRGIGEKLFF
length: 15
D: NA
V: TRBV6-5
J: TRBJ1-4
size: few

DNA: TGTGCCAGCAGGTCAGGGACCTACGAGCAGTACTTC
CDR3: CASRSGTYEQYF
length: 12
D: NA
V: TRBV12-3/TRBV12-4
J: TRBJ2-7
size: NA

DNA: TGTGCCAGCAGCCCAAGGAGCGGGAGTACAGATACGCAGTATTTT
CDR3: CASSPRSGSTDTQYF
length: 15
D: TRBD2
V: TRBV12-3/TRBV12-4
J: TRBJ2-3
size: NA

DNA: TGTGCCACCAGTGATTCCGGAGTCCACAATGAGCAGTTCTTC
CDR3: CATSDSGVHNEQFF
length: 14
D: NA
V: TRBV24-1
J: TRBJ2-1
size: NA

DNA: TGTGCCAGCAGCGTAGGAAGGCCCGGGGGCGGCTACACCTTC
CDR3: CASSVGRPGGGYTF
length: 14
D: NA
V: TRBV9
J: TRBJ1-2
size: NA

DNA: TGTGCCAGCAGTCCGGGGAACGCCGCTAATGAAAAACTGTTTTTT
CDR3: CASSPGNAANEKLFF
length: 15
D: NA
V: TRBV6-5
J: TRBJ1-4
size: NA

DNA: TGTGCCAGCAGTTTAAGGACCGACACGAGGTACAATGAGCAGTTCTTC
CDR3: CASSLRTDTRYNEQFF
length: 16
D: NA
V: TRBV6-6
J: TRBJ2-1
size: NA

DNA: TGTGCCAGCAGTTTATTGGGTGGGGGATACAATGAGCAGTTCTTC
CDR3: CASSLLGGGYNEQFF
length: 15
D: NA
V: TRBV27
J: TRBJ2-1
size: NA

DNA: TGCAGTGCTAGAGATAGGAAGGCGAGCTCCTACGAGCAGTACTTC
CDR3: CSARDRKASSYEQYF
length: 15
D: NA
V: TRBV20-1
J: TRBJ2-7
size: NA

DNA: TGTGCCAGCAGCCCCAGGGGACTAGCGGGCCCGAGCACAGATACGCAGTATTTT
CDR3: CASSPRGLAGPSTDTQYF
length: 18
D: TRBD2
V: TRBV3-1
J: TRBJ2-3
size: NA

DNA: TGCGCCAGCAGCCCAGATCTAGCAGTAGACTACGAGCAGTACTTC
CDR3: CASSPDLAVDYEQYF
length: 15
D: NA
V: TRBV4-3
J: TRBJ2-7
size: NA

DNA: TGCAGTGCTAGAGATGGGGGTAGCGGGAGAGACGAGCAGTACTTC
CDR3: CSARDGGSGRDEQYF
length: 15
D: TRBD2
V: TRBV20-1
J: TRBJ2-7
size: many

DNA: TGCGCCAGCAGCGCCCTTGGGGCTAATCATGGGACCCAGTACTTC
CDR3: CASSALGANHGTQYF
length: 15
D: NA
V: TRBV10-2
J: TRBJ2-5
size: few

DNA: TGCAGCGTTGAAGGGGGTAACACTGAAGCTTTCTTT
CDR3: CSVEGGNTEAFF
length: 12
D: NA
V: TRBV29-1
J: TRBJ1-1
size: few

DNA: TGTGCCAGCAGCTCCCCACAGGACCGGTATGGCTACACCTTC
CDR3: CASSSPQDRYGYTF
length: 14
D: NA
V: TRBV7-8
J: TRBJ1-2
size: NA

DNA: TGTGCCAGCAGCTTCCCCCCAGGGCTTAATGAAAAACTGTTTTTT
CDR3: CASSFPPGLNEKLFF
length: 15
D: NA
V: TRBV7-9
J: TRBJ1-4
size: NA

DNA: TGTGCCAGCACCTCCTACGAGCAGTACTTC
CDR3: CASTSYEQYF
length: 10
D: NA
V: TRBV27
J: TRBJ2-7
size: NA

DNA: TGTGCCAGCAGTACCGGCACTCCAGCTGCCTATGGCTACACCTTC
CDR3: CASSTGTPAAYGYTF
length: 15
D: NA
V: TRBV12-3/TRBV12-4
J: TRBJ1-2
size: few

DNA: TGTGCCAGCAGTTACTCGTCAGGGAACTCCGAGCAGTACTTC
CDR3: CASSYSSGNSEQYF
length: 14
D: NA
V: TRBV6-5
J: TRBJ2-7
size: NA

DNA: TGCAGTGCTAGAGACCCCCTGACTAGCGGGATCTTAAATGAGCAGTTCTTC
CDR3: CSARDPLTSGILNEQFF
length: 17
D: TRBD2
V: TRBV20-1
J: TRBJ2-1
size: NA

DNA: TGTGCCTGGAGTCGTCAGGGTAATGGCTACACCTTC
CDR3: CAWSRQGNGYTF
length: 12
D: NA
V: TRBV30
J: TRBJ1-2
size: NA

DNA: TGTGCCCAAAGGGGTTCCCGGTTCGGCGGGGAAAAGGAGGTGTTCTACGAGCAGTACTTC
CDR3: CAQRGSRFGGEKEVFYEQYF
length: 20
D: NA
V: TRBV7-3
J: TRBJ2-7
size: NA

DNA: TGCAGTGCTTTAGCGGGAGGCAATGAGCAGTTCTTC
CDR3: CSALAGGNEQFF
length: 12
D: TRBD2
V: TRBV20-1
J: TRBJ2-1
size: few

DNA: TGTGCCAGCAGCGTAGCTACGTCGCATGGGGAAGCTTTCTTT
CDR3: CASSVATSHGEAFF
length: 14
D: NA
V: TRBV9
J: TRBJ1-1
size: NA

DNA: TGTGCCAGCAGCTTGGCCCCAGGGCTGAACCAAGAGACCCAGTACTTC
CDR3: CASSLAPGLNQETQYF
length: 16
D: NA
V: TRBV5-5
J: TRBJ2-5
size: few

DNA: TGCAGGGCTAGAGGGGGTCGGGAGACCCAGTACTTC
CDR3: CRARGGRETQYF
length: 12
D: NA
V: TRBV20-1
J: TRBJ2-5
size: NA

DNA: TGTGCCAGCATCCCCGGGACGGATTACAACTATGGCTACACCTTC
CDR3: CASIPGTDYNYGYTF
length: 15
D: NA
V: TRBV6-1
J: TRBJ1-2
size: NA

DNA: TGTGCCAGCACCACCGTCCGGACGCTTGACTATGGCTACACCTTC
CDR3: CASTTVRTLDYGYTF
length: 15
D: NA
V: TRBV6-6
J: TRBJ1-2
size: NA

DNA: TGTGCCAGCAGGCGTAGGGCGGAAAGCTCCTACGAGCAGTACTTC
CDR3: CASRRRAESSYEQYF
length: 15
D: NA
V: TRBV7-2
J: TRBJ2-7
size: few

DNA: TGTGCCAGCGGGACAGGGATATCAGATACGCAGTATTTT
CDR3: CASGTGISDTQYF
length: 13
D: TRBD1
V: TRBV27
J: TRBJ2-3
size: NA

DNA: TGTGCCAGCAGCTTCGGGACAGGGGAAGGCTACACCTTC
CDR3: CASSFGTGEGYTF
length: 13
D: TRBD1
V: TRBV7-9
J: TRBJ1-2
size: NA